These 10 T cell receptor beta chains share one sample of origin, sequenced in a study of cytomegalovirus exposure and HLA in healthy donors. Sequenced by immunoSEQ multiplex PCR; TCRdb stores in-frame clones only, minus some. The table has approximately 54,000 clones, roughly nine tenths seen once. Sequencing was carried out using PBMCs. Every receptor here comes from a woman aged 18-35 years in good health and CMV-seropositive.

The genes are TRBV7-9 and TRBJ2-7, with D possibly matching TRBD2 (6 bases). V was pared by 0 bases and J by 4 bases, with 13 bases between. Germline V lookup: CDR1 SEHNR, CDR2 FQNEAQ (reference sequence). The CDR3 totals 15 residues. CDR3 sequence reads: CASSLANGGTYEQYF. Written as DNA, the CDR3 is TGTGCCAGCAGCTTAGCGAATGGAGGGACGTACGAGCAGTACTTC. The full variable domain, completed using reference TRBV7-9 and TRBJ2-7, is DTGVSQNPRHKITKRGQNVTFRCDPISEHNRLYWYRQTLGQGPEFLTYFQNEAQLEKSRLLSDRFSAERPKGSFSTLEIQRTEQGDSAMYLCASSLANGGTYEQYFGPGTRLTVT.

The chain recombines TRBV7-2 with TRBJ1-2; tentative D call: TRBD1 (5 bases). Trimming took 2 bases from V and 5 from J, leaving 9 bases between them. Germline V gene data show CDR1 as SGHTA and CDR2 as FQGNSA. This CDR3 spans 13 amino acids. This chain's CDR3 is CASSLMGGYGYTF. In nucleotides, the CDR3 is TGTGCCAGCAGCTTAATGGGGGGGTATGGCTACACCTTC. Full variable domain (outside the CDR3, taken from reference TRBV7-2 and TRBJ1-2): GAGVSQSPSNKVTEKGKDVELRCDPISGHTALYWYRQSLGQGLEFLIYFQGNSAPDKSGLPSDRFSAERTGGSVSTLTIQRTQQEDSAVYLCASSLMGGYGYTFGSGTRLTVV.

The rearrangement uses TRBV5-4 and TRBJ1-3, with TRBD1 as a possible D gene (6 bases). CDR3 size: 16 residues. Germline lookup yields CDR1 SGHNT and CDR2 YYREEE (reference sequence). Trimming stripped 1 base from V and 1 base from J, with 12 bases between. CDR3 sequence reads: CASSLQGLGSGNTIYF. For the CDR3, the DNA is TGTGCCAGCAGCTTGCAGGGGCTTGGTTCTGGAAACACCATATATTTT.

The rearrangement links TRBV29-1 to TRBJ2-4, with a tentative D call TRBD1 (5 bases). Trimming left V 4 bases short and J 11 bases short, with 12 bases between. From germline, CDR1 is SQVTM and CDR2 ANQGSEA. The CDR3 is made up of 11 amino acids. CDR3 loop: CSVGTSRFQYF. The CDR3 DNA is TGCAGCGTTGGGACATCTCGGTTTCAGTACTTC.

The chain uses TRBV6-5 and TRBJ1-2, with a tentative D call TRBD1 (6 bases). Germline CDR1 reads MNHEY; CDR2 reads SVGAGI. The length of the CDR3 is 14 residues. V shed 4 bases and J shed 6 bases, with 15 bases lying between them. The CDR3 protein is CASSSQGGADGYTF. In DNA form, the CDR3 reads TGTGCCAGCAGTTCACAGGGCGGCGCCGATGGCTACACCTTC.

The chain carries TRBV19 and TRBJ1-5, with TRBD1 matching over 8 bases. The CDR3 is 16 residues long. From germline, CDR1 is LNHDA and CDR2 SQIVND (reference sequence). V lost 6 bases to trimming and J lost 7 bases; unmatched junction nucleotides: 14. For the CDR3, the DNA is TGTGCCAGTAGGACTGACAGGGGAGGGGGTGGCCAGCCCCAGCATTTT. It is translated as CASRTDRGGGGQPQHF.

This clone appeared once. V gene TRBV4-3 combines with J gene TRBJ2-3, with D perhaps TRBD2 (6 bases). Germline CDR1 reads LGHNA; CDR2 reads YSLEER. With 0 bases removed from V and 1 base from J, the gap between germline ends came to 11 bases. This CDR3 spans 16 amino acids. The CDR3, as DNA: TGCGCCAGCAGCCAAGAAGGCGAGCGGGGCACAGATACGCAGTATTTT. This codes for CASSQEGERGTDTQYF.

V usage is TRBV6-1 and J usage is TRBJ1-4; the D is unclear. The V end lost 2 bases, the J end lost 8 bases, and 12 bases lay between the germline ends. The germline V gene encodes CDR1 MNHNS and CDR2 SASEGT. The CDR3 consists of 14 residues. The CDR3 DNA follows: TGTGCCAGCAGTGAATTTGTCGCTAGGGAAAAACTGTTTTTT. The encoded protein is CASSEFVAREKLFF.

The chain links TRBV5-1 to TRBJ1-4, with 9 nucleotides matching TRBD1. V dropped 4 bases and J dropped 5; count of bases not matched to a gene: 9. The CDR3 sequence is 16 residues long. In germline, CDR1 is SGHRS, CDR2 YFSETQ. The CDR3 coding sequence is TGCGCCAGCAGCCTTGTATCCGGGACAGGGAATGAAAAACTGTTTTTT. The encoded protein is CASSLVSGTGNEKLFF.

The V gene is TRBV7-3, the J gene TRBJ2-5; TRBD1 aligns across 8 bases. This CDR3 has 13 amino acids. Germline loops: CDR1 SGHTA, CDR2 FQGTGA. V shed 5 bases, J shed 5 bases, and the junction held 4 bases outside the gene matches. As DNA, the CDR3 is TGTGCCAGCAGCCGGGGACAGGTCGAGACCCAGTACTTC. Translated, it gives CASSRGQVETQYF.